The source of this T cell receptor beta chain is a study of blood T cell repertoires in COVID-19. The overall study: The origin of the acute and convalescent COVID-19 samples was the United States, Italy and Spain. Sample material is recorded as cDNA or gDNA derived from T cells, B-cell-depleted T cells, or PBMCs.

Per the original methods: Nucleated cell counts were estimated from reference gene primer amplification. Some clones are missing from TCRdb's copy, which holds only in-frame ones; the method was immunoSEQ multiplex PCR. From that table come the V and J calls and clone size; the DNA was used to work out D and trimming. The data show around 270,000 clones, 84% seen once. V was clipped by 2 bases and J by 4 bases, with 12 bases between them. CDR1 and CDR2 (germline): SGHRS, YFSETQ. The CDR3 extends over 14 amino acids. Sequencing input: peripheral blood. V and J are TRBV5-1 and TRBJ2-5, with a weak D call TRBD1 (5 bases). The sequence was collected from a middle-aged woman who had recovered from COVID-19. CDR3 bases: TGCGCCAGCAGCTTCGGGCAGGGAAGAGAGACCCAGTACTTC. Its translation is CASSFGQGRETQYF.